This T cell receptor beta chain derives from a study of circulating and synovial CD4+ cells in juvenile arthritis. Findings and caveats of the study: The pathogenic-like versus bulk T cell difference escaped Vbeta family analysis.

Libraries were prepared by immunoSEQ multiplex PCR; TCRdb keeps only in-frame clonotypes and omits some of them. The data show around 30,000 clones, roughly 96% seen once. As regards this clone: Its specificity is not known.

This sequence was found in a human donor with juvenile idiopathic arthritis. Source material: CD4+ T cells from blood.

The CDR3 nucleotides are TGCAGCGTTATGGGACAGGGGGGGGAAAAACTGTTTTTT. This sequence encodes CSVMGQGGEKLFF. This sequence joins TRBV29-1 and TRBJ1-4; 11 bases are shared with TRBD1. V lost 5 bases to trimming and J lost 8 bases; unmatched junction nucleotides: 4. The CDR3 loop spans 13 amino acids. In germline, CDR1 is SQVTM, CDR2 ANQGSEA.